Described below is a single T cell receptor beta chain sequence and its context. Its specificity is unknown. This CDR3 spans 13 amino acids. The germline CDR1 and CDR2 sequences are MGHRA and YSYEKL. V was clipped by 0 bases and J by 5 bases, with 7 bases between them. The sample comes from a study of OX40 agonist ivuxolimab in advanced cancers. In the study overall: Administration of intravenous ivuxolimab to patients occurred every 2 weeks at 0.01 to 10 mg/kg. Study-wide points: CD4+ and CD8+ blood T cells expanded clonally by week 6 at 0.1 to 3.0 mg/kg. A proportion of nonresponders additionally exhibited low normalized T-cell clonal expansion.

Using immunoSEQ multiplex PCR, the repertoire was profiled, and TCRdb retains in-frame clones only, with some absent. The sample records 55,000 to 95,000 clones, about 91% being singletons. This rearrangement joins TRBV4-1 to TRBJ1-2; D gene unclear. The material sequenced was CD4+ or CD8+ T cells sorted from blood, taken in a trial of the OX40 agonist ivuxolimab. This clonotype was obtained from an adult with an advanced solid tumor such as melanoma, head and neck, liver or kidney cancer. The CDR3 loop reads CASSQEGRYGYTF. DNA of the CDR3: TGCGCCAGCAGCCAAGAAGGTCGGTATGGCTACACCTTC.